Included here is one T cell receptor delta chain sequence, with context. This may arise from a read error, as a much more abundant clone is one base away. Other DNA sequences in the sample encode the same CDR3. This sample stems from a study of gamma-delta T cells after stem cell transplantation. The germline V gene has CDR1 GEAIGNYY and CDR2 EKD. The CDR3 runs 15 residues. V was trimmed by 0 bases and J by 2 bases, leaving 12 bases between them. TCRdb re-processed the RT-PCR reads using CATT. This table holds almost 3,000 delta-chain clones, around a third found once. What was sequenced was gamma-delta T cells. The rearrangement uses TRDV2 and TRDJ1; the D gene is possibly TRDD3 (5 bases). This clonotype was sampled from a human donor. It is not recorded whose cells these are; they may come from a transplant donor. CDR3 nucleotide sequence: TGTGCCTGTGACACCGTGGACGGGGGGACCGATAAACTCATCTTT. Translating gives CACDTVDGGTDKLIF.